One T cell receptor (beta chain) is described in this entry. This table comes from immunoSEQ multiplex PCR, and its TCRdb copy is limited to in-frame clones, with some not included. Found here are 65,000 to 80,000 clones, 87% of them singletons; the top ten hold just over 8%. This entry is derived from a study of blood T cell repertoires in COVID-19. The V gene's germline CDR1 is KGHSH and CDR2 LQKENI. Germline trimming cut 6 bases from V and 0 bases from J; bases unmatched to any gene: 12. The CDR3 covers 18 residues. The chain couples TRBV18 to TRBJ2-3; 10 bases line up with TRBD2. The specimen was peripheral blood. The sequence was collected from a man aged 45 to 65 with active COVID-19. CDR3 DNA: TGTGCCAGCTCCCCCGAGGAGCGGGGGGGACCTAGCACAGATACGCAGTATTTT. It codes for CASSPEERGGPSTDTQYF.